This T cell receptor (beta chain) was recorded in a study of control samples from healthy donors and cancer patients. The germline gives CDR1 SGHTA, CDR2 FQGNSA. V lost 2 bases, J lost 11 bases, and 9 bases lay in between. CDR3 length equals 11 residues. Sequencing was performed with immunoSEQ multiplex PCR; in TCRdb, only in-frame clones are kept and a portion is missing. The table shows about 89,000 clones, with about 84% occurring only once. Material: blood. This TCR was sampled from a woman in her forties in good health. The rearrangement uses TRBV7-2 and TRBJ1-1; D might be TRBD1 (6 bases). The DNA for the CDR3 is TGTGCCAGCAGCTTATGGGGGGCCGCTTTCTTT. It encodes CASSLWGAAFF.